The 32 T cell receptor beta chains in this list originate from one sample, sequenced in a study of blood T cell repertoires in COVID-19. TCRdb keeps only in-frame clones here, not all; method: immunoSEQ multiplex PCR. Among under 250,000 clones listed, just over 85% were seen once. The sample was peripheral blood. The receptors stem from a man aged 45 to 65 with COVID-19, enrolled during active disease.

This rearrangement joins TRBV19 to TRBJ2-1; 9 nucleotides match TRBD2. CDR3 length: 16 residues. Unmatched junction bases numbered 15, after V lost 6 bases and J lost 9 bases. CDR1 is LNHDA, CDR2 SQIVND, per germline (reference sequence). CDR3 in amino acids: CASSTLLAGGPGEQFF. CDR3 in DNA: TGTGCCAGTAGCACCCTGCTGGCGGGAGGGCCGGGTGAGCAGTTCTTC.

This chain links TRBV5-5 with TRBJ2-7, with D perhaps matching TRBD1 (6 bases). The CDR3 is made up of 15 amino acids. The ends were cut back, 2 bases at V and 4 bases at J, with 16 bases in the middle. Germline CDR1 is SGHKS and CDR2 is YYEKEE (reference sequence). CDR3 bases: TGTGCCAGCAGCTTCACGCAGGGGAGAGGATACGAGCAGTACTTC. Amino acids: CASSFTQGRGYEQYF.

To note about this clone: Other DNA sequences from this sample encode an identical CDR3 as well. The chain employs TRBV3-1 (or the pseudogene TRBV3-2) and TRBJ1-5; D gene uncertain. CDR3 length: 14 residues. Between the trimmed V and J ends, which lost 1 base and 2 bases, there was a span of 6 bases. Germline V gene data show CDR1 as LGHDT and CDR2 as YNNKEL (reference sequence). CDR3 in DNA: TGTGCCAGCAGCCAAGGTTATGGCAATCAGCCCCAGCATTTT. Residues: CASSQGYGNQPQHF.

V is TRBV5-3 and J is TRBJ2-7; 7 nucleotides align to TRBD2. TRBV5-3 is classed as an ORF, of uncertain function. CDR3 length: 17 amino acids. The J segment lost 3 bases and the V segment lost 1 base, leaving 13 bases of the junction unmatched. The CDR3 spells CARSLTLAGVKNYEQYF. CDR3 DNA: TGTGCCAGAAGCTTGACCCTGGCGGGAGTAAAGAACTACGAGCAGTACTTC.

This clone was seen a handful of times. The chain is built from TRBV12-3 or TRBV12-4 and TRBJ2-7, with 11 bases matching TRBD2. The CDR3 has 13 residues. J was trimmed by 6 bases and V by 6 bases; bases with no gene match: 4. The CDR3, as DNA: TGTGCCAGCAGGGCTAGCGGGAGGCGCGAGCAGTACTTC. Its protein is CASRASGRREQYF.

V is TRBV3-1 (or the pseudogene TRBV3-2) and J is TRBJ2-5; 7 bases are a match to TRBD1. The CDR3 is 14 amino acids. Germline values: CDR1 LGHDT, CDR2 YNNKEL (reference sequence). With 3 bases clipped from V and 5 bases from J, the junction kept 6 bases outside the gene matches. This CDR3 is CASSQTGRYETQYF. The CDR3 nucleotides are TGTGCCAGCAGCCAGACAGGGCGGTATGAGACCCAGTACTTC.

The chain carries TRBV2 and TRBJ2-1; unclear D gene. Trimming removed 3 bases at V and 4 bases at J, with 7 bases between. From germline, CDR1 is SNHLY and CDR2 FYNNEI. The length of the CDR3 is 13 residues. Written as DNA, the CDR3 is TGTGCCAGCAGTGACGGTGGTTACAATGAGCAGTTCTTC. Residues: CASSDGGYNEQFF.

This clone was detected only once. The chain joins TRBV5-1 to TRBJ2-7; 12 bases are a match to TRBD1. V shed 4 bases, J shed 0 bases, and the junction held 5 bases outside the gene matches. Germline lookup yields CDR1 SGHRS and CDR2 YFSETQ. The CDR3 is made up of 16 amino acids. Here the CDR3 reads CASSNPGQGASYEQYF. The DNA of the CDR3 is TGCGCCAGCAGCAACCCGGGACAGGGGGCCTCCTACGAGCAGTACTTC.

The genes are TRBV19 and TRBJ2-4, with 10 bases aligning to TRBD2. The V and J ends lost 3 bases and 6 bases, in that order; junction bases with no gene match: 11. This CDR3 is built from 17 residues. The germline V gene has CDR1 LNHDA and CDR2 SQIVND (reference sequence). CDR3: CASSILGLAEEGNIQYF. In DNA form, the CDR3 reads TGTGCCAGTAGTATCTTAGGACTAGCGGAGGAGGGAAACATTCAGTACTTC.

The V gene is TRBV12-3 or TRBV12-4, the J gene TRBJ1-2; the D gene is possibly TRBD1 (5 bases). The CDR3 is 13 residues long. Trimming removed 1 base at V and 8 bases at J, with 11 bases between. The DNA of the CDR3 is TGTGCCAGCAGTTTAGTCAGGGTAAAAGGCTACACCTTC. Translation: CASSLVRVKGYTF.

This clone has only a few counts. V is TRBV7-2 and J is TRBJ1-2; 7 bases map to TRBD1. With 5 bases clipped from V and 2 bases from J, the junction kept 8 bases outside the gene matches. CDR1 and CDR2 (germline): SGHTA, FQGNSA. This CDR3 contains 15 residues. The CDR3 spells CASSRSGTDNYGYTF. CDR3 bases: TGTGCCAGCAGCCGTTCCGGGACAGACAACTATGGCTACACCTTC.

The chain has TRBV7-6 and TRBJ2-7; possible D gene TRBD1, 6 bases. Trimming took 5 bases from V and 3 from J, leaving 14 bases between them. The germline V gene has CDR1 SGHVS and CDR2 FNYEAQ. There are 14 residues in the CDR3. CDR3 sequence reads: CASSQGTFDYEQYF. The CDR3 nucleotides are TGTGCCAGCAGCCAGGGGACATTTGACTACGAGCAGTACTTC.

This chain joins TRBV5-1 and TRBJ2-2; 7 nucleotides align to TRBD2. The V gene's germline CDR1 is SGHRS and CDR2 YFSETQ. There are 15 residues in the CDR3. V dropped 2 bases and J dropped 4; count of bases not matched to a gene: 5. The CDR3 DNA follows: TGCGCCAGCAGCTTCGCTAGCGGCCCCACCGGGGAGCTGTTTTTT. Its translation is CASSFASGPTGELFF.

This rearrangement joins TRBV6-2 or TRBV6-3 to TRBJ2-7, with D maybe TRBD2 (5 bases). CDR1 and CDR2 from the germline V gene are MNHEY and SVGEGT. Trimming stripped 2 bases from V and 4 bases from J, with 6 bases between. CDR3 length: 12 residues. Here the CDR3 DNA reads TGTGCCAGCAGTTACGAGCGGTACGAGCAGTACTTC. It translates to CASSYERYEQYF.

This clone was detected only once. The V and J genes are TRBV28 and TRBJ2-2; a possible D gene is TRBD1 (5 bases). Germline V gene lookup returns CDR1 MDHEN and CDR2 SYDVKM. Trimming took off 6 bases at V and 6 bases at J, with 14 bases between the two ends. This CDR3 is built from 14 residues. The CDR3 region has the DNA TGTGCCAGCAGACCTGACAGCCTACCCGGGGAGCTGTTTTTT. This gives the protein CASRPDSLPGELFF. The full variable domain, its missing parts supplied by reference TRBV28 and TRBJ2-2, is DVKVTQSSRYLVKRTGEKVFLECVQDMDHENMFWYRQDPGLGLRLIYFSYDVKMKEKGDIPEGYSVSREKKERFSLILESASTNQTSMYLCASRPDSLPGELFFGEGSRLTVL.

The chain recombines TRBV19 with TRBJ2-1, with 7 bases fitting TRBD2. This CDR3 contains 16 residues. Looked up from germline, CDR1 is LNHDA and CDR2 is SQIVND (reference sequence). J gave up 10 bases and V 5 bases, and 17 bases lay outside the gene matches. CDR3 loop: CASSALAGLGEREQFF. The CDR3 nucleotides read TGTGCCAGTAGTGCATTAGCGGGCCTGGGGGAAAGAGAGCAGTTCTTC.

The chain combines TRBV19 with TRBJ2-1; 13 bases are shared with TRBD2. The CDR3 totals 14 residues. Germline V CDR1 and CDR2: LNHDA, SQIVND (reference sequence). V lost 6 bases to trimming and J lost 9 bases; unmatched junction nucleotides: 5. The CDR3 bases are TGTGCCAGTAGGGGACTAGCGGGAATAGGTGAGCAGTTCTTC. This codes for CASRGLAGIGEQFF.

V gene TRBV20-1 combines with J gene TRBJ2-3; no reliable D call. With 5 bases removed from V and 2 bases from J, the gap between germline ends came to 5 bases. Looked up from germline, CDR1 is DFQATT and CDR2 is SNEGSKA (reference sequence). The CDR3 totals 11 residues. The CDR3: CSAPNTDTQYF. CDR3 sequence (DNA): TGCAGTGCTCCCAACACAGATACGCAGTATTTT.

The chain combines TRBV11-2 with TRBJ1-6; a weak D match, TRBD1 (5 bases). Germline assignment: CDR1 SGHAT and CDR2 FQNNGV. The CDR3 has 15 amino acids. The V end was cut by 5 bases, the J end by 7 bases, with 15 bases between. The CDR3 spells CASSPQAGQNSPLHF. CDR3 DNA: TGTGCCAGCAGCCCGCAGGCGGGGCAAAATTCACCCCTCCACTTT.

V and J are TRBV20-1 and TRBJ1-1, with no clear D. V was clipped by 6 bases and J by 5 bases, with 10 bases between them. The germline V gene has CDR1 DFQATT and CDR2 SNEGSKA (reference sequence). The CDR3 length is 11 residues. CDR3 sequence (DNA): TGCAGTGCCGTAGAAAGTACTGAAGCTTTCTTT. Translated: CSAVESTEAFF.

The chain combines TRBV11-2 with TRBJ2-7, with D unclear. This CDR3 is built from 16 residues. V was pared by 5 bases and J by 3 bases, with 20 bases between. Per germline, CDR1 SGHAT and CDR2 FQNNGV. CDR3: CASSRSTGSFLYEQYF. The CDR3 DNA sequence: TGTGCCAGCAGCCGATCTACCGGGTCCTTTCTCTACGAGCAGTACTTC.

This rearrangement joins TRBV5-4 to TRBJ2-1; tentatively, D is TRBD2 (5 bases). CDR3 length: 13 residues. Germline-derived CDR1 and CDR2 are SGHNT and YYREEE (reference sequence). V was cut by 4 bases and J by 8 bases, with 13 bases left in between. The CDR3 nucleotides are TGTGCCAGCAGCCGCAGCTCCGGGGATGAGCAGTTCTTC. This encodes CASSRSSGDEQFF.

V gene TRBV19 combines with J gene TRBJ2-1, with D possibly being TRBD2 (7 bases). This CDR3 contains 14 residues. V lost 9 bases and J lost 5, with 17 bases in between. Per the germline V gene, CDR1 is LNHDA and CDR2 is SQIVND (reference sequence). The CDR3 DNA is TGTGCCAGCAGGGGAGCGGGGCCAGACAATGAGCAGTTCTTC. Translation: CASRGAGPDNEQFF.

This clone showed up just once. The rearrangement links TRBV3-1 (or the pseudogene TRBV3-2) to TRBJ2-2, with TRBD2 identical over 11 bases. Germline CDR1 reads LGHDT; CDR2 reads YNNKEL (reference sequence). Trimming cost V 3 bases and J 0 bases; bases outside gene matches: 0. The CDR3 runs to 16 residues. The CDR3 region has the DNA TGTGCCAGCAGCCATAGCGGGGGGGCGAACACCGGGGAGCTGTTTTTT. Its protein product is CASSHSGGANTGELFF.

The chain has TRBV6-4 and TRBJ2-3; unclear D gene. Germline V gives CDR1 MRHNA, CDR2 SNTAGT. This CDR3 comprises 16 residues. V dropped 6 bases and J dropped 0 bases, with 16 bases sitting between them. DNA of the CDR3: TGTGCCAGCAGCCCGGGTCGTCAGTCTAGCACAGATACGCAGTATTTT. This encodes CASSPGRQSSTDTQYF.

The table lists this clone with a count of one. This chain uses TRBV12-3 or TRBV12-4 with TRBJ1-1, with D unclear. The CDR3 totals 12 residues. Trimming shortened V by 3 bases and J by 2 bases, and 4 bases separated the two germline ends. The CDR3 protein is CASSFRNTEAFF. The DNA for the CDR3 is TGTGCCAGCAGTTTTCGTAACACTGAAGCTTTCTTT.

The chain couples TRBV19 to TRBJ2-5; 13 bases map to TRBD2. The ends lost 3 bases at V and 3 bases at J; junction bases unmatched: 1. Germline CDR1 LNHDA, CDR2 SQIVND (reference sequence). The CDR3 runs 15 residues. The chain's CDR3 is CASSIGTSGEETQYF. CDR3 in DNA: TGTGCCAGTAGTATCGGGACTAGCGGGGAAGAGACCCAGTACTTC. Together with reference TRBV19 and TRBJ2-5, the CDR3 gives the full variable domain: DGGITQSPKYLFRKEGQNVTLSCEQNLNHDAMYWYRQDPGQGLRLIYYSQIVNDFQKGDIAEGYSVSREKKESFPLTVTSAQKNPTAFYLCASSIGTSGEETQYFGPGTRLLVL.

This sequence joins TRBV28 and TRBJ1-2; unclear D gene. The CDR3 extends over 11 amino acids. CDR1 and CDR2 from the germline V gene are MDHEN and SYDVKM. V was clipped by 8 bases and J by 2 bases, with 6 bases between them. CDR3 in DNA: TGTGCCAGCGGTTCGAACTATGGCTACACCTTC. It is translated as CASGSNYGYTF.

This clone was seen just once. The chain has TRBV5-4 and TRBJ1-1, with D maybe TRBD1 (6 bases). V gave up 4 bases and J gave up 1 base, with 14 bases separating them. The germline gives CDR1 SGHNT, CDR2 YYREEE (reference sequence). The CDR3 sequence is 15 residues long. The CDR3 DNA reads as TGTGCCAGCAGCGTCTCCGGGACACGGAACACTGAAGCTTTCTTT. Amino acid sequence: CASSVSGTRNTEAFF.

This sequence joins TRBV29-1 and TRBJ2-3; D is ambiguous. CDR3 length equals 11 residues. V lost 5 bases, J lost 5 bases, and 8 bases lay in between. Germline V gives CDR1 SQVTM, CDR2 ANQGSEA. Here the CDR3 DNA reads TGCAGCGTTTTTTCGGTAGATACGCAGTATTTT. It encodes CSVFSVDTQYF.

The chain uses TRBV4-2 and TRBJ2-2; maybe TRBD2 (5 bases). CDR3 size: 15 residues. CDR1 is LGHNA and CDR2 is YNFKEQ in the germline V gene. Trimming shortened V by 0 bases and J by 4 bases, and 9 bases separated the two germline ends. As DNA, the CDR3 is TGTGCCAGCAGCCAAGAGGGAGTTATCACCGGGGAGCTGTTTTTT. Its translation is CASSQEGVITGELFF.

The rearrangement uses TRBV2 and TRBJ1-1; 7 bases line up with TRBD1. V lost 8 bases, J lost 5 bases, and 8 bases stayed unmatched. Germline lookup yields CDR1 SNHLY and CDR2 FYNNEI. The CDR3 consists of 13 residues. Written as DNA, the CDR3 is TGTGCCAGCCCTAAGGGGGCCGGAACTGAAGCTTTCTTT. Residues: CASPKGAGTEAFF.